This TCR beta chain was sequenced in a study of shared clonotypes between healthy human individuals. The CDR3 consists of 16 residues. Germline V lookup: CDR1 SGHRS, CDR2 YFSETQ. V dropped 4 bases and J dropped 7; count of bases not matched to a gene: 13. The assay ran at deep level. Repertoires were generated with immunoSEQ multiplex PCR, while TCRdb's copy carries only in-frame clones and drops some. The sample yields some 1,600,000 clones, approximately 98% seen once. The sequencing sample was made of naive CD4+ T cells sorted from blood. Subset indicated: CD45RA+ positively selected. The source of this sequence is a man aged 30 to 45 in good health. This chain joins TRBV5-1 and TRBJ2-1, with 8 bases lining up with TRBD2. The CDR3 protein is CASSPGTRGYGNEQFF. CDR3 DNA: TGCGCCAGCAGCCCCGGGACTAGGGGTTATGGGAATGAGCAGTTCTTC.